This T cell receptor (beta chain) came from a study of PD-1 blockade in classical Hodgkin lymphoma. Germline CDR1 reads ENHRY; CDR2 reads SYGVKD. Deletions cut 4 bases from V and 3 bases from J, with 13 bases between. The CDR3 is 14 amino acids. Relapse was seen in all patients after autologous stem cell transplantation, and brentuximab vedotin exposure was variable. Only in-frame clones appear in the TCRdb table, and some are missing; sequencing was by immunoSEQ multiplex PCR. The sample consists of under 25,000 clones, around 80% of them appearing once. The source material was peripheral blood mononuclear cells (PBMCs), sampled before the second cycle of nivolumab. The receptor was derived from a human donor with classical Hodgkin lymphoma. This rearrangement joins TRBV10-3 to TRBJ2-7; weak D call: TRBD1 (6 bases). CDR3 sequence reads: CAISVDRTNYEQYF. The CDR3 DNA reads TGTGCCATCAGTGTGGACAGAACTAACTACGAGCAGTACTTC.